The T cell receptor (beta chain) described here comes from a study of beta chain features in type 1 diabetes. Study overall: Cell yields, gender and age were similar in healthy donors and patients. Study-level points and caveats: HLA effects on TCRB rearrangement stayed unresolved here.

Of note for this clone: Its antigen is not known.

The sequenced template was cDNA made from the entire isolated RNA. The data were produced by immunoSEQ multiplex PCR, yet TCRdb's version contains in-frame clones alone and is incomplete. The profile covers just over 450,000 clones, with roughly 30% appearing a single time and around 0.065% taken by the ten largest. Averaging roughly 0.12 L, one heparinised blood draw came from each individual donor. Every sorted population was more than 95% pure. Germline-derived CDR1 and CDR2 are SQVTM and ANQGSEA. CDR3 length: 13 amino acids. V lost 5 bases and J 5 bases, leaving 16 bases between the germline ends.

This TCR was sampled from a man aged 18 to 29 in good health. Specimen: naive CD4+ T cells from blood. The V gene is TRBV29-1, the J gene TRBJ2-7, with D possibly being TRBD2 (6 bases). The CDR3 reads CSVRGRLVHEQYF. DNA of the CDR3: TGCAGCGTTCGGGGGAGGTTGGTCCACGAGCAGTACTTC.